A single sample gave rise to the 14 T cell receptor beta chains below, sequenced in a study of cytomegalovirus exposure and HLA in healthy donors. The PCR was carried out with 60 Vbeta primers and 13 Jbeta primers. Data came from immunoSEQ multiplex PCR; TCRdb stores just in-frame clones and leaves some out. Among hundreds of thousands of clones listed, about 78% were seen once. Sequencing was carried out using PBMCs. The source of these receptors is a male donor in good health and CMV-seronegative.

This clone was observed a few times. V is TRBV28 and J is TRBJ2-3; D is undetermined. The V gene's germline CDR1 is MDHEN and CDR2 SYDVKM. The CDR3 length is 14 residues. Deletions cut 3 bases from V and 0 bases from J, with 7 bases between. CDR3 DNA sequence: TGTGCCAGCAGTTTCCTAGGCAGCACAGATACGCAGTATTTT. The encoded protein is CASSFLGSTDTQYF. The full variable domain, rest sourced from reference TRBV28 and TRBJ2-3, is DVKVTQSSRYLVKRTGEKVFLECVQDMDHENMFWYRQDPGLGLRLIYFSYDVKMKEKGDIPEGYSVSREKKERFSLILESASTNQTSMYLCASSFLGSTDTQYFGPGTRLTVL.

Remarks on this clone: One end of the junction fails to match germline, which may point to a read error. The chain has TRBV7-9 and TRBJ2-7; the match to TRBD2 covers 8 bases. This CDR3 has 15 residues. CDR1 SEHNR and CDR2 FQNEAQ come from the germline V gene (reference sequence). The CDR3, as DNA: TGTTCCAGCAGCGGGGGCGCGGCCAGCTCCTACGAGCAGTACTTC. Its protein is CSSSGGAASSYEQYF.

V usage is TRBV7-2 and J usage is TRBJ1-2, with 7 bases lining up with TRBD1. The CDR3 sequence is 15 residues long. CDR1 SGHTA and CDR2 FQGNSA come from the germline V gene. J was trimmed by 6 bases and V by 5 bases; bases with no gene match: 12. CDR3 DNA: TGTGCCAGCAGCGCCGACAGGGTGATTTTGGATGGCTACACCTTC. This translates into CASSADRVILDGYTF.

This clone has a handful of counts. The CDR3 coding sequence is TGTGCCAGCAGTGACAGGTTTAGCAATCAGCCCCAGCATTTT. Its translation is CASSDRFSNQPQHF. V and J are TRBV2 and TRBJ1-5; D is undetermined. The CDR3 has 14 amino acids. Germline V gene data show CDR1 as SNHLY and CDR2 as FYNNEI. V was cut by 3 bases and J by 0 bases, with 6 bases left in between.

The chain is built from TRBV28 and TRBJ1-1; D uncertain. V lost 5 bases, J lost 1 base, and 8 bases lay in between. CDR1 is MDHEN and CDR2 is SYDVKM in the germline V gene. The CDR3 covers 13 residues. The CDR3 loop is CASSEVSNTEAFF. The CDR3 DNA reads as TGTGCCAGCAGTGAGGTCTCGAACACTGAAGCTTTCTTT.

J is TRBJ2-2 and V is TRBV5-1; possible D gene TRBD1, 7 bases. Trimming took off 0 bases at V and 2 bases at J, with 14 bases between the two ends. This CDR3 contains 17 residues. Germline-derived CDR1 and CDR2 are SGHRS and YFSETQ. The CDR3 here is CASSLAGGQTNTGELFF. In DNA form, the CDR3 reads TGCGCCAGCAGCTTGGCCGGGGGACAGACAAACACCGGGGAGCTGTTTTTT.

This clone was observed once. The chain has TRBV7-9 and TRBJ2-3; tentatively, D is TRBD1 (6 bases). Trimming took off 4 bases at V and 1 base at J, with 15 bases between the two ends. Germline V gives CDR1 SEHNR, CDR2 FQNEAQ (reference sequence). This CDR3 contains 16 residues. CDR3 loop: CASSSRRQVRTDTQYF. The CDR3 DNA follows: TGTGCCAGCAGCTCCCGCCGACAGGTCCGCACAGATACGCAGTATTTT.

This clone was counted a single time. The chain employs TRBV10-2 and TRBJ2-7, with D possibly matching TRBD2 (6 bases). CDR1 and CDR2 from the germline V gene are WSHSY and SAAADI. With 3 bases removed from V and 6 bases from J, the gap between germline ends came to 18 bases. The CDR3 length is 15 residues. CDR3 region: CASSDLGGGLLEQYF. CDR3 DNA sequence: TGCGCCAGCAGTGATCTGGGGGGAGGCCTACTCGAGCAGTACTTC.

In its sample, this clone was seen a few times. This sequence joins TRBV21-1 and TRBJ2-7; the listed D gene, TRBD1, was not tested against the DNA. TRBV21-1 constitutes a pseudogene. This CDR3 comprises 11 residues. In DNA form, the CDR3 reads TGTGCCAGCAGCTCTCAGGCGAATCGGTACTTC. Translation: CASSSQANRYF.

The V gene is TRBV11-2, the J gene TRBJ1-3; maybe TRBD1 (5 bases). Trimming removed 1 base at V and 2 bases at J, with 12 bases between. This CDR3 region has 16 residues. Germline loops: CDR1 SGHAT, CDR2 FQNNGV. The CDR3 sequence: CASSLVPQGTGNTIYF. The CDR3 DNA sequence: TGTGCCAGCAGCTTAGTTCCCCAGGGCACTGGAAACACCATATATTTT.

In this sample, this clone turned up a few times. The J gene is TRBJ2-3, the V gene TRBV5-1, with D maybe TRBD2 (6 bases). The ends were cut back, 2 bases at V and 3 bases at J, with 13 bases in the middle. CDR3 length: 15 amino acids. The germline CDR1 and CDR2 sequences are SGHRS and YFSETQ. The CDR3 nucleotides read TGCGCCAGCAGCTTTACTTCCGGGACTACAGATACGCAGTATTTT. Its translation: CASSFTSGTTDTQYF.

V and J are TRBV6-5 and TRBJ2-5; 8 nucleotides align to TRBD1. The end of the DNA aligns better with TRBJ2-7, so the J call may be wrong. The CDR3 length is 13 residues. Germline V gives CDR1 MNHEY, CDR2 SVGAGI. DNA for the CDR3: TGTGCCAGCAGTTACTCGACAGGGGTCGAGCAGTACTTC. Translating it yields CASSYSTGVEQYF.

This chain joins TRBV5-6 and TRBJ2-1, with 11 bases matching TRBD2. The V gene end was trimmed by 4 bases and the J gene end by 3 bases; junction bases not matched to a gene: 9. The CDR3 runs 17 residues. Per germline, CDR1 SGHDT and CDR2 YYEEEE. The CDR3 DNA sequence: TGTGCCAGCAGCCTTGGGACTAGCGGACGAGACTACAATGAGCAGTTCTTC. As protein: CASSLGTSGRDYNEQFF.

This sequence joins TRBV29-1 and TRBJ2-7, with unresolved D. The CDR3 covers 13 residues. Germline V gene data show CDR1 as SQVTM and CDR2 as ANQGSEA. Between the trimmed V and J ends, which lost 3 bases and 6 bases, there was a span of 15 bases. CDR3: CSVDADIAGEQYF. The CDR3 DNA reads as TGCAGCGTTGATGCCGACATCGCAGGCGAGCAGTACTTC.